These T cell receptor beta chains were read from a single sample in a study of shared T cell receptors in the human thymus. The table came from immunoSEQ multiplex PCR; TCRdb's copy has only in-frame clones and leaves some out. The table includes 720,000 or so clones, 70% to 90% detected once. These data also formed part of another study, on human thymus T cells.

The sample taken for sequencing was thymocytes. These receptors all come from a girl less than two years old with a congenital heart defect. CDR3s include the opening cysteine and the closing phenylalanine or tryptophan. The D gene is left open where the match is weak. Not every row has a clone size; where given, it reads once, few, many or a size class.

>once|TRBV6-1|TRBJ2-2|NA
CASHRGATNTGELFF
TGTGCCAGCCACCGGGGGGCTACGAACACCGGGGAGCTGTTTTTT
>few|TRBV5-1|TRBJ1-1|NA
CASSLDSWGRGGATEAFF
TGCGCCAGCAGCTTGGATTCCTGGGGCCGGGGGGGGGCAACTGAAGCTTTCTTT
>NA|TRBV30|TRBJ1-6|TRBD1
CAWRKDRLSYNSPLHF
TGTGCCTGGAGGAAGGACAGGCTCTCCTATAATTCACCCCTCCACTTT
>NA|TRBV15|TRBJ2-7|NA
CATSSGLLEQYF
TGTGCCACCAGCTCTGGACTCTTGGAGCAGTACTTC
>NA|TRBV4-3|TRBJ1-2|NA
CASSQFFSQNLNYGYTF
TGCGCCAGCAGCCAATTCTTTTCCCAGAACCTTAACTATGGCTACACCTTC
>NA|TRBV5-1|TRBJ2-1|TRBD1
CASSTGARQGARNEQFF
TGCGCCAGCAGCACGGGGGCAAGACAGGGGGCGCGGAATGAGCAGTTCTTC
>NA|TRBV2|TRBJ1-1|TRBD1
CASSEALKTGGKTEAFF
TGTGCCAGCAGTGAAGCGCTAAAGACAGGGGGGAAAACTGAAGCTTTCTTT
>NA|TRBV5-1|TRBJ1-2|NA
CASSFETVPQRYGYTF
TGCGCCAGCAGCTTTGAGACAGTACCGCAAAGATATGGCTACACCTTC
>NA|TRBV4-3|TRBJ2-5|TRBD1
CASSQDIPDRDLDGTQYF
TGCGCCAGCAGCCAAGACATCCCCGACAGGGACCTGGACGGGACCCAGTACTTC
>NA|TRBV5-4|TRBJ2-3|NA
CASSLSTVSTDTQYF
TGTGCCAGCAGCTTATCTACCGTTAGCACAGATACGCAGTATTTT
>NA|TRBV7-6|TRBJ2-1|TRBD2
CASSYLVIGTGGGPTYNEQFF
TGTGCCAGCAGCTACTTAGTAATCGGTACTGGCGGGGGGCCTACCTACAATGAGCAGTTCTTC
>NA|TRBV4-1|TRBJ2-5|TRBD2
CASSHGGGKETQYF
TGCGCCAGCAGCCATGGGGGGGGTAAAGAGACCCAGTACTTC
>few|TRBV4-3|TRBJ2-3|TRBD2
CASSQERKRGSTDTQYF
TGCGCCAGCAGCCAAGAGAGAAAGCGGGGGAGCACAGATACGCAGTATTTT